Below are 7 T cell receptor beta chains sequenced from a single sample in a study of blood T cells in healthy people across ages. Then a second PCR, running about 6 to 12 cycles, was carried out with a sample-barcoded 5' primer and a J-beta primer mix. TCRdb recomputed calls from the 5' RACE reads with MiXCR, one row per CDR3 protein. The data show hundreds of thousands of distinct CDR3 sequences, roughly 49% seen once. The specimen sequenced was blood. These receptors were taken from a woman aged 55-75 years in good health.

The rearrangement links TRBV18 to TRBJ1-2; TRBD1 matches 10 bases. CDR1 KGHSH and CDR2 LQKENI come from the germline V gene. The CDR3 extends over 14 amino acids. J gave up 8 bases and V 3 bases, and 6 bases lay outside the gene matches. The CDR3 loop reads CASSPRQGALGYTF. The DNA for the CDR3 is TGTGCCAGCTCACCGAGACAGGGGGCGCTCGGCTACACCTTC.

The rearrangement joins TRBV20-1 to TRBJ2-5, with 7 bases aligning to TRBD2. J gave up 7 bases and V 6 bases, and 17 bases lay outside the gene matches. Germline CDR1 is DFQATT and CDR2 is SNEGSKA (reference sequence). The CDR3 is made up of 15 amino acids. The CDR3 region has the DNA TGCAGTGCCCCCCTCGGGGGGAGTAGCGCGGGGACCCAGTACTTC. This gives the protein CSAPLGGSSAGTQYF.

The chain couples TRBV5-1 to TRBJ2-1; D unresolved. The CDR3 extends over 13 amino acids. The germline gives CDR1 SGHRS, CDR2 YFSETQ. The ends were cut back, 4 bases at V and 6 bases at J, with 11 bases in the middle. CDR3 in amino acids: CASSRGNFNEQFF. The CDR3 DNA is TGCGCCAGCAGCAGAGGAAATTTCAATGAGCAGTTCTTC.

The chain carries TRBV14 and TRBJ2-5; 8 bases fit TRBD2. This CDR3 spans 15 amino acids. Per the germline V gene, CDR1 is SGHDN and CDR2 is FVKESK. V trimming: 4 bases; J trimming: 4 bases; junction bases outside the gene matches: 8. The CDR3 loop reads CASSLRLAMAETQYF. The CDR3 DNA is TGTGCCAGCAGCCTCAGACTAGCGATGGCAGAGACCCAGTACTTC. The full variable domain, its missing parts supplied by reference TRBV14 and TRBJ2-5, is EAGVTQFPSHSVIEKGQTVTLRCDPISGHDNLYWYRRVMGKEIKFLLHFVKESKQDESGMPNNRFLAERTGGTYSTLKVQPAELEDSGVYFCASSLRLAMAETQYFGPGTRLLVL.

CDR3 amino acids: CATSDPSRGPTDTQYF. CDR3 nucleotides: TGTGCCACCAGTGACCCCTCCCGGGGCCCCACAGATACGCAGTATTTT. V usage is TRBV24-1 and J usage is TRBJ2-3, with D perhaps matching TRBD1 or TRBD2 (5 bases each). The germline V gene encodes CDR1 KGHDR and CDR2 SFDVKD. The CDR3 consists of 16 residues. V lost 4 bases to trimming and J lost 2 bases, with 15 bases between them.

This clonotype was found a few times. The CDR3 DNA reads TGCGCCAGCAGCCCAACTAGCGGGAGGGCCTACGAGCAGTACTTC. It yields the protein CASSPTSGRAYEQYF. The chain joins TRBV5-1 to TRBJ2-7; 13 nucleotides line up with TRBD2. CDR1 and CDR2 (germline): SGHRS, YFSETQ. J lost 2 bases, V lost 4 bases, and 3 bases had no gene match. This CDR3 has 15 amino acids.

The gene calls are TRBV4-2 and TRBJ2-7; D is possibly TRBD1 (7 bases). V was cut by 1 base and J by 2 bases, with 15 bases left in between. Germline V CDR1 and CDR2: LGHNA, YNFKEQ. This CDR3 comprises 16 residues. CDR3 sequence reads: CASSQASQGGPYEQYF. DNA for the CDR3: TGTGCCAGCAGCCAAGCGTCCCAGGGGGGTCCCTACGAGCAGTACTTC.